This entry features one T cell receptor (beta chain) sequence. Antigen: not known. These data originate in a study of T cell responses to AZD1222 COVID-19 vaccine. Sequencing used immunoSEQ multiplex PCR; TCRdb keeps in-frame clones, though not all of them. The data hold roughly 160,000 clones, with roughly 90% observed a single time. Second-dose schedules of about 4 or about 12 weeks were combined. Broader study findings: Among those given AZD1222, only six were seropositive at baseline. Spike-specific TCRs gained breadth and depth after people received two AZD1222 doses.

Germline assignment: CDR1 LGHDT and CDR2 YNNKEL (reference sequence). V lost 0 bases, J lost 0 bases, and 9 bases lay in between. This CDR3 is 16 amino acids long. The sequencing here drew on peripheral blood, taken 28 days after the second AZD1222 dose. This clonotype was obtained from an adult who received the AZD1222 COVID-19 vaccine. The J gene is TRBJ1-3, the V gene TRBV3-1 (or the pseudogene TRBV3-2); no clear D gene. CDR3 loop: CASSQDRGSSGNTIYF. The CDR3 DNA reads TGTGCCAGCAGCCAAGATCGGGGTAGCTCTGGAAACACCATATATTTT.